This T cell receptor beta chain was observed in a study of T cells in Graves' hyperthyroidism and ophthalmopathy. CDR1 and CDR2 from the germline V gene are MNHNS and SASEGT. This CDR3 is 13 amino acids long. V lost 11 bases and J lost 7, with 17 bases in between. Researchers took RNA transcripts and amplified the TCR beta CDR3 regions from them. The HTBI primer set served for first-round RT-PCR of the TCR CDR3. TCRdb passed the multiplex PCR reads through MiXCR, listing each CDR3 protein once. The data show about 500,000 distinct CDR3 sequences, 15% to 20% seen once. This clonotype occurred a few times. Fresh peripheral blood, about 10 ml of it, supplied the PBMCs.

The V and J genes are TRBV6-1 and TRBJ2-2; TRBD1 might be the D (6 bases). The sequenced material came from blood. This receptor was identified in a woman in her thirties with Graves' ophthalmopathy. The DNA of the CDR3 is TGTGCCGTTTTGAACAGGGTCAGCGGGGAGCTGTTTTTT. It encodes CAVLNRVSGELFF.